This T cell receptor beta chain stems from a study of cytomegalovirus exposure and HLA in healthy donors. PCR involved 60 Vbeta and 13 Jbeta primers. Assay used: immunoSEQ multiplex PCR; TCRdb lists only in-frame clones, some missing. Of 110,000 to 150,000 clones detected, about 10% appear once; the ten largest clones hold approximately 1.7%. The CDR3 is 17 amino acids. CDR1 is SGHTA and CDR2 is FQGTGA in the germline V gene. V was clipped by 5 bases and J by 0 bases; unmatched bases: 9. The chain links TRBV7-3 to TRBJ2-1; TRBD2 matches at 8 bases. This receptor was obtained from a man aged 50 to 60 in good health and CMV-seronegative. Specimen: PBMCs. CDR3 sequence: CASSPLVSGISYNEQFF. CDR3 nucleotides: TGTGCCAGCAGCCCCCTCGTTAGCGGGATCTCCTACAATGAGCAGTTCTTC.